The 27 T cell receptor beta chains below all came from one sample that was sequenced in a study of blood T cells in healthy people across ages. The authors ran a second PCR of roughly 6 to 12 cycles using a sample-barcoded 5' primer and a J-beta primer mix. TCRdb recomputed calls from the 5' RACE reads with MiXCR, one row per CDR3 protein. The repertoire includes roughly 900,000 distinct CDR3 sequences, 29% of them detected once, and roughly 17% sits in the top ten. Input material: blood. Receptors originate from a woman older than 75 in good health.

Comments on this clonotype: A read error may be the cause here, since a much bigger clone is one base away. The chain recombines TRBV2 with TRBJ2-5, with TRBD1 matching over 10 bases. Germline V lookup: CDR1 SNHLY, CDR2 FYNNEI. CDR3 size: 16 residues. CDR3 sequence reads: CAGSVRPGTGVETQYF. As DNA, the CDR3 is TGTGCCGGCAGTGTCCGACCCGGGACAGGGGTAGAGACCCAGTACTTC.

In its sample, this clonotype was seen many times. This CDR3 is CASSLIAGAYNEQFF. The CDR3 DNA sequence: TGTGCCAGCAGTTTAATAGCGGGGGCCTACAATGAGCAGTTCTTC. The chain uses TRBV12-3 or TRBV12-4 and TRBJ2-1, with 9 nucleotides matching TRBD2. This CDR3 region has 15 residues. The V segment lost 2 bases and the J segment 2 bases; nucleotides outside the gene matches: 1.

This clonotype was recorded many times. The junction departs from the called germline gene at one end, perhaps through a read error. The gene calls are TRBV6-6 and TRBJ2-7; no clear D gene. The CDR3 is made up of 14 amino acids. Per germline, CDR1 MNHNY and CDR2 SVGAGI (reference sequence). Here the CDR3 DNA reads TGTGCCAGCAGTTATTCGACATCCTCCCACGAGCAGTACTTC. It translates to CASSYSTSSHEQYF.

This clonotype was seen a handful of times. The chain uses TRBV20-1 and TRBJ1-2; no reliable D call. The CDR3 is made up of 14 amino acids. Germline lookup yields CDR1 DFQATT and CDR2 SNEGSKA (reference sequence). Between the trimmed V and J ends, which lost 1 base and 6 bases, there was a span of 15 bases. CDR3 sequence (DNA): TGCAGTGCTAGAGGGCGGGGAACTTGGGATGGCTACACCTTC. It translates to CSARGRGTWDGYTF.

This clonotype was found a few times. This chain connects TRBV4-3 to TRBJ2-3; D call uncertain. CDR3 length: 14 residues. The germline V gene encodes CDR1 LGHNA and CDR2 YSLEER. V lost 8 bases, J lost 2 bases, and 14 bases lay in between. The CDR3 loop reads CASGIRSNTDTQYF. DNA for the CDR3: TGCGCCAGCGGAATTAGATCGAACACAGATACGCAGTATTTT.

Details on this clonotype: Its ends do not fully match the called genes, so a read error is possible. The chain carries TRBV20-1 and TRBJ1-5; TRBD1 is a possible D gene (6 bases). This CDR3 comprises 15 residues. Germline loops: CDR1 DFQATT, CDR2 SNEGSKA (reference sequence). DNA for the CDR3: TGCAGTGCTGGAGATCGTATGGGGGCCGGGCAGCCCCAGCATTTT. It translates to CSAGDRMGAGQPQHF.

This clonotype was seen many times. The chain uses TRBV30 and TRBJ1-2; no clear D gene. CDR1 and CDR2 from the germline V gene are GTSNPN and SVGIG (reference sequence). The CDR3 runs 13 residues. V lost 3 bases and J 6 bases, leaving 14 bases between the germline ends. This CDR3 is CAWRAQLIDGYTF. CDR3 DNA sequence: TGTGCCTGGAGGGCCCAGCTGATTGATGGCTACACCTTC. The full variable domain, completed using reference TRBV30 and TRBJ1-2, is SQTIHQWPATLVQPVGSPLSLECTVEGTSNPNLYWYRQAAGRGLQLLFYSVGIGQISSEVPQNLSASRPQDRQFILSSKKLLLSDSGFYLCAWRAQLIDGYTFGSGTRLTVV.

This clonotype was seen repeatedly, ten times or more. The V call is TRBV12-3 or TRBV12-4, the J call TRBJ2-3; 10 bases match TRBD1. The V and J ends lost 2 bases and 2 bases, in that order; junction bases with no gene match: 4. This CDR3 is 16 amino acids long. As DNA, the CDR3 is TGTGCCAGCAGTTTACCGGGACAGGGGAACACAGATACGCAGTATTTT. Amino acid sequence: CASSLPGQGNTDTQYF.

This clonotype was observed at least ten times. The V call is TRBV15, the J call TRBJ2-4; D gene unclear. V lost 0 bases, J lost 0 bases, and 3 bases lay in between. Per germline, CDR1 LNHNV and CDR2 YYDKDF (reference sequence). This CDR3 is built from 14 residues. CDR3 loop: CATSREGAKNIQYF. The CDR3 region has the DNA TGTGCCACCAGCAGAGAAGGAGCCAAAAACATTCAGTACTTC.

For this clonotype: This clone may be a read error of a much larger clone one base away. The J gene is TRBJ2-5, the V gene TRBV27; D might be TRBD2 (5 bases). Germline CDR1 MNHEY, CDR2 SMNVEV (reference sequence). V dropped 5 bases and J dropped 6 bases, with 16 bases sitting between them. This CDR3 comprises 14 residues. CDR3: CASSPIGGYKTQYF. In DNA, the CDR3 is TGTGCCAGCAGTCCCATAGGAGGTTACAAGACCCAGTACTTC.

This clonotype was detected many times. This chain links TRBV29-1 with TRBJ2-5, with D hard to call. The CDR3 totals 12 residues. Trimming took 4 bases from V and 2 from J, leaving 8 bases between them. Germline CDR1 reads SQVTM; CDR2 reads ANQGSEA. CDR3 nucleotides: TGCAGCGTTGGTGGAGTACAAGAGACCCAGTACTTC. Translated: CSVGGVQETQYF.

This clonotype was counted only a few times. CDR3 sequence reads: CASSLVRQGSEAFF. The DNA for the CDR3 is TGCGCCAGCAGCTTGGTGCGCCAGGGGAGTGAAGCTTTCTTT. V usage is TRBV5-1 and J usage is TRBJ1-1; weak D call: TRBD1 (6 bases). The CDR3 is made up of 14 amino acids. V lost 0 bases to trimming and J lost 7 bases, with 13 bases between them. Germline CDR1 reads SGHRS; CDR2 reads YFSETQ.

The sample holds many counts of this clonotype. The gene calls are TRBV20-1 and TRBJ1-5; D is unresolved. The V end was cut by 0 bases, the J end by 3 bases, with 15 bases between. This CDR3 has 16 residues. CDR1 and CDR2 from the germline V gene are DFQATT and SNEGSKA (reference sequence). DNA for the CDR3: TGCAGTGCTAGAGATCGAGTCAACAGTATCAATCAGCCCCAGCATTTT. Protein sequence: CSARDRVNSINQPQHF.

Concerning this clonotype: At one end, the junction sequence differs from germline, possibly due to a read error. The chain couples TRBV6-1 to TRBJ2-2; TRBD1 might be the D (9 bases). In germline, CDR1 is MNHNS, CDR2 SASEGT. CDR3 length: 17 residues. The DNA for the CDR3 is TGTGCCGGCAGGCCGGCGGGGGGACAGGGATACACCGGGGAGCTGTTTTTT. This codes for CAGRPAGGQGYTGELFF.

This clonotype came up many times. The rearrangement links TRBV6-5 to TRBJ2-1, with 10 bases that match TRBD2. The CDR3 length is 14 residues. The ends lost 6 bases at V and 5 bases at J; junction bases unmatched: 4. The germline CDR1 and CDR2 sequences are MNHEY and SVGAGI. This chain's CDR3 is CASRERGGHNEQFF. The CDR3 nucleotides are TGTGCCAGCAGAGAGCGGGGGGGCCACAATGAGCAGTTCTTC.

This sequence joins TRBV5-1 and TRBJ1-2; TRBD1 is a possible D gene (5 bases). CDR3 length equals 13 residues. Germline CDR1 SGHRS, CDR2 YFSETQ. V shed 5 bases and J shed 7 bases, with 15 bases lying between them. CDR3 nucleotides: TGCGCCAGCAGTAGGGACTCCTCTGGTGGCTACACCTTC. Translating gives CASSRDSSGGYTF.

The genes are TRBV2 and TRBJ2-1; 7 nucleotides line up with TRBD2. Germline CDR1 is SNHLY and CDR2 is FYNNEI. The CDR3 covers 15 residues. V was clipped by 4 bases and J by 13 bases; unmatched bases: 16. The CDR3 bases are TGTGCCAGCAGTGGGGGGGGACTTTCGGCGGAGACCCAGTTCTTC. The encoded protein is CASSGGGLSAETQFF.

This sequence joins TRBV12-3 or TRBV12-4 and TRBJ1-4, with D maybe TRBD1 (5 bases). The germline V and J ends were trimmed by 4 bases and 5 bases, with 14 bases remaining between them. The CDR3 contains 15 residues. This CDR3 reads CASSSTGGINEKLFF. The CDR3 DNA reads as TGTGCCAGCAGTTCAACCGGGGGAATCAATGAAAAACTGTTTTTT.

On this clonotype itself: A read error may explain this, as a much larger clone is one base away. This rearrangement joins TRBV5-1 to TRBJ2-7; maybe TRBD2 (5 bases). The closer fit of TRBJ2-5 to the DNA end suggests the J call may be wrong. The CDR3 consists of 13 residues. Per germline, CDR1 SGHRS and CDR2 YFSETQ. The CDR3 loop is CASSLYPGKTQYF. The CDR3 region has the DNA TGCGCCAGCAGCTTGTACCCCGGGAAGACCCAGTACTTC.

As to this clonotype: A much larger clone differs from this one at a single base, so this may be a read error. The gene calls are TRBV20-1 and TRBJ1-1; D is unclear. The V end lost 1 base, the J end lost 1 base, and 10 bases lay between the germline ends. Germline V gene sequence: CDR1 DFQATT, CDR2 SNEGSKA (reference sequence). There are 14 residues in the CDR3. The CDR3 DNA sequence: TGCAGTGCTAGAGCATACCGGAAGAACACTGAAGCTTTCTTT. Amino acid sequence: CSARAYRKNTEAFF.

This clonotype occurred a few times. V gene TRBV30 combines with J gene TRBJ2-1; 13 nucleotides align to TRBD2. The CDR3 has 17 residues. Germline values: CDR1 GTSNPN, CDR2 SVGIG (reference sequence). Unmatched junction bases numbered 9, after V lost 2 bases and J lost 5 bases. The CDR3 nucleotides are TGTGCCTGGAGTTACTTCAGGACTAGCGGGGGAGACAATGAGCAGTTCTTC. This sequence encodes CAWSYFRTSGGDNEQFF.

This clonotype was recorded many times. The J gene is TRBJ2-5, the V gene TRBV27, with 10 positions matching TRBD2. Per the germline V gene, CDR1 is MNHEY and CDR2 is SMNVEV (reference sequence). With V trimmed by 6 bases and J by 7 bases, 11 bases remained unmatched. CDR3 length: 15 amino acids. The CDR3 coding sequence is TGTGCCAGCAGCCTGGGACTAGCGTTGGGCGGGACCCAGTACTTC. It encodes CASSLGLALGGTQYF.

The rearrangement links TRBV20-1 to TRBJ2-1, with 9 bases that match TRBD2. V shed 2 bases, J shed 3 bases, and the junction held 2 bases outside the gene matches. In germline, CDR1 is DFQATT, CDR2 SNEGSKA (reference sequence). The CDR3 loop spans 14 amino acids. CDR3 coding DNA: TGCAGTGCTAGACAGCGGGAGGACTACAATGAGCAGTTCTTC. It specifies CSARQREDYNEQFF.

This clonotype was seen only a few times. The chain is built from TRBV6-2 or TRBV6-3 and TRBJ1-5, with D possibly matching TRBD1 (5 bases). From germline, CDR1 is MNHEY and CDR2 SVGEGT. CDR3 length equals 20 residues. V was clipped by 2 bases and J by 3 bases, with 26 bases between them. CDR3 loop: CASSYHRRFAGHGDNQPQHF. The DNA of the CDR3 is TGTGCCAGCAGTTACCATAGACGATTCGCAGGGCACGGAGACAATCAGCCCCAGCATTTT.

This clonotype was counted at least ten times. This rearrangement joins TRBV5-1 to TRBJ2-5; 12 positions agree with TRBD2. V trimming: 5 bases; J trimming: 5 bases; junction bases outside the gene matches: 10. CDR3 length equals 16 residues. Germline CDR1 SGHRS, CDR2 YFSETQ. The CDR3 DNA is TGCGCCAGCAGAATAGACGCCGGGACTAGCGGGGAGACCCAGTACTTC. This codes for CASRIDAGTSGETQYF.

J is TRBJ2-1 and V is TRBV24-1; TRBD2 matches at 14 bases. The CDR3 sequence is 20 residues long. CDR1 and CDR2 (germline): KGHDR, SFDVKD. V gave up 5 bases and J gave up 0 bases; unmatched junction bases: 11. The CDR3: CATSGEGLAGAQSSYNEQFF. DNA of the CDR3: TGTGCCACCAGTGGGGAGGGACTAGCGGGGGCCCAGAGCTCCTACAATGAGCAGTTCTTC.

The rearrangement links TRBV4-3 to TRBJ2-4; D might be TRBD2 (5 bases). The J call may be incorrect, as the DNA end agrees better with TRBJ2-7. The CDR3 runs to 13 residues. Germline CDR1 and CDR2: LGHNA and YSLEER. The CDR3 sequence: CASSLAMEDEQYF. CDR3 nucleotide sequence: TGCGCCAGCAGCTTGGCCATGGAGGACGAGCAGTACTTC.